This record looks at one TCR beta chain sequence and its context. TCRdb keeps only in-frame clones here, not all; method: immunoSEQ multiplex PCR. In the table there are about 72,000 clones, approximately 80% of which are singletons. CDR3 size: 18 residues. Germline-derived CDR1 and CDR2 are LNHNV and YYDKDF (reference sequence). V was shortened by 0 bases and J by 1 base, with 16 bases between the two germline ends. This entry comes from a study of cytotoxic CD8 clonotypes in ibrutinib-treated CLL. In the study overall: In all, roughly 11 patients were relapsed/refractory, some 14 were treatment-naive and roughly 18 were IGHV unmutated. The taking of response samples occurred after a median about 13 months of treatment, with a range of 6 to 36.

This TCR came from a human donor with chronic lymphocytic leukemia. The chain uses TRBV15 and TRBJ2-1, with D perhaps being TRBD1 or TRBD2 (5 bases each). Sequenced material: PBMCs, taken at disease progression, from a patient treated with ibrutinib. CDR3 nucleotides: TGTGCCACCAGCAGAGATCCAGGGAGCGGAAAATCCTACAATGAGCAGTTCTTC. Encoded protein: CATSRDPGSGKSYNEQFF. Looking up the rest from reference TRBV15 and TRBJ2-1 gives the full variable domain: DAMVIQNPRYQVTQFGKPVTLSCSQTLNHNVMYWYQQKSSQAPKLLFHYYDKDFNNEADTPDNFQSRRPNTSFCFLDIRSPGLGDTAMYLCATSRDPGSGKSYNEQFFGPGTRLTVL.